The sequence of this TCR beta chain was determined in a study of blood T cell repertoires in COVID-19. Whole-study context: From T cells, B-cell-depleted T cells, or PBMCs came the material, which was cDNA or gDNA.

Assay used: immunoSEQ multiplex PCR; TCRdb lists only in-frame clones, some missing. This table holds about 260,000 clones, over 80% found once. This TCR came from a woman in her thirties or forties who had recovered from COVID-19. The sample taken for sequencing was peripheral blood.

The CDR3 coding sequence is TGTGCCAGCAGGGCCTTGGGCAGTAACAATTCACCCCTCCACTTT. Translating it yields CASRALGSNNSPLHF. The V gene is TRBV2, the J gene TRBJ1-6; the D is unclear. The V gene lost 6 bases and the J gene lost 7 bases, with 16 bases spanning the gap. Per the germline V gene, CDR1 is SNHLY and CDR2 is FYNNEI. This CDR3 is built from 15 residues.